This T cell receptor beta chain was captured by sequencing in a study of Ad26.COV2.S vaccination and SARS-CoV-2 variants. Study at large: Intramuscularly, Ad26.COV2.S was given either once or twice, 56 days apart. Whole-study findings and limits: There was a possibility that the TCR breadth and depth analyses underestimated total T cell responses.

This CDR3 has 14 amino acids. In germline, CDR1 is MNHEY, CDR2 SVGAGI. Trimming pared 1 base from V and 2 bases from J, leaving 8 bases between. For this clone: Its specificity is not known.

Sequenced by immunoSEQ multiplex PCR; TCRdb stores in-frame clones only, minus some. The sample yields some 240,000 clones, around nine tenths seen once. The treatment denotes: roughly 20 received Ad26.COV2.S at low or high dose, single or two shots; five or six received placebo; per-sample allocation not given. Following the first vaccine or placebo injection, samples were taken on day 63. An adult aged 18-55 years in Boston served as the donor. The V call is TRBV6-5, the J call TRBJ2-5; no firm D call. This specimen consisted of peripheral blood, obtained in a trial of Ad26.COV2.S vaccine versus placebo. The receptor was derived from a person aged 18-60 years who received the Ad26.COV2.S COVID-19 vaccine or a placebo. CDR3 sequence reads: CASSYYEDQETQYF. The CDR3 bases are TGTGCCAGCAGTTACTACGAAGATCAAGAGACCCAGTACTTC.